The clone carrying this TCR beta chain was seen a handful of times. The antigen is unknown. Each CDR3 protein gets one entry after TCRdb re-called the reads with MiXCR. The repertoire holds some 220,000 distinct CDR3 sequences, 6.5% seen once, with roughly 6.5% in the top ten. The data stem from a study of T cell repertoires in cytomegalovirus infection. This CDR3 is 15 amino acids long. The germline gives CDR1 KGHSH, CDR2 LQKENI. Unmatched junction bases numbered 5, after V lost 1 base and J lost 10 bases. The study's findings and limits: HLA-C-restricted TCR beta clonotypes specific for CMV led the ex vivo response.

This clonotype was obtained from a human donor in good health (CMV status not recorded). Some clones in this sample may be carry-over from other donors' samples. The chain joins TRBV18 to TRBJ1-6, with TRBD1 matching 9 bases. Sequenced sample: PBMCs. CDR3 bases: TGTGCCAGCTCACCACGGGACAGGGACGGATCACCCCTCCACTTT. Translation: CASSPRDRDGSPLHF.